This record looks at one TCR beta chain sequence and its context. This sample was included in a study of control samples from healthy donors and cancer patients. Clones were sequenced by immunoSEQ multiplex PCR, and TCRdb holds only the in-frame ones, with some missing. Counted here are 95,000 to 150,000 clones, over 75% occurring once; the ten biggest clones make up over 6.5%. The sequence came from a man between 35 and 55 years old in good health. Sequences were obtained from blood.

CDR3 residues: CASSDRGKRNTIYF. The CDR3, as DNA: TGCGCCAGCAGTGACAGGGGGAAGAGAAACACCATATATTTT. The chain is built from TRBV10-2 and TRBJ1-3, with 7 positions matching TRBD1. With 3 bases clipped from V and 5 bases from J, the junction kept 4 bases outside the gene matches. Germline V gene lookup returns CDR1 WSHSY and CDR2 SAAADI. The CDR3 covers 14 residues.